This TCR beta chain was identified during a study of tumor-infiltrating lymphocytes in primary liver carcinoma (dated 2017 in TCRdb). The study in broad terms: Of the five patients, three men and two women aged 30 to 69 years, four had hepatocellular carcinoma and one had combined HCC and intrahepatic cholangiocarcinoma. The study combined TCRbeta repertoire sequencing, expression microarrays and whole-exome sequencing across five regions of each liver tumor, with adjacent normal tissue and blood. Repertoires from technical replicates were highly reproducible, with mean shared-clone rates roughly 0.9 and correlation coefficients above 0.98. Agilent mRNA microarray profiling was performed on the approximately 25 tumor region samples to relate TCRbeta repertoire diversity to the local molecular phenotype. Each sample produced about 3.5 to 7.13 million productive TCRbeta reads, and read depth showed no significant difference between tissue types. The five patients had tumors staged T1-T3 N0M0, with maximum diameters ranging from about 4.2 to 10 cm. A total of roughly 35 specimens from 5 patients, comprising some 25 tumor regions, 5 adjacent noncancerous liver tissues and 5 peripheral blood samples, were covered by TCRbeta repertoire sequencing.

What the authors observed across the whole study: The study included only a handful of patients, and the authors note findings should be validated in a larger study. Comparison of CD4+ and CD8+ T cell repertoires was precluded by the use of bulk unsorted samples. Repertoire overlap was found to be higher between tumor regions (mean approximately 36%) than between tumor-adjacent (around 17%) or tumor-blood (approximately 15%) pairs, consistent with antigen-driven expansion. Only the TCR beta chain was sequenced, which likely underestimates true repertoire diversity because unpaired alpha chains were not captured. The top 250 clones made up a significantly larger repertoire fraction in tumors than in blood (p = 0.039). Only about 7-25% of top clones were present in all five regions of a tumor, suggesting spatial heterogeneity of tumor-infiltrating T cells.

Without any cell sorting, total RNA and DNA were extracted together from around 20-30 mg of bulk tissue using the AllPrep DNA/RNA mini kit. Between late 2015 and March 2016, roughly five patients in China with histopathologically diagnosed primary liver carcinoma had surgical resection. Patients had chronic HBV infection and were treatment-naive at sampling. Five spatially separated regions were sampled per tumor: superior, inferior, left-lateral and right-lateral poles, plus the tumor centre. According to histology, viable tumor cells made up more than 75% of every tumor sample. Fresh tumor and adjacent tissue pieces were bisected, with one half stored in RNAlater at -80 degrees C and the other half sent for histology. As concerns this clonotype: Its cognate antigen has yet to be identified. Base-call qualities are not available, and no considerably larger clone is one nucleotide away.

TCRbeta-specific cDNA was reverse-transcribed from 500 ng total RNA using a constant-region primer and ProtoScript II reverse transcriptase. Construction of the TCRbeta libraries relied on three nested rounds of multiplex PCR, following a slightly modified ARM-PCR procedure. The first two PCR rounds used multiplex TRBV1-TRBV30 forward primers with a Cbeta reverse primer, each for around 10 cycles. Sample barcodes and Illumina adapters were attached in a final 25-cycle PCR using Deep VentR polymerase. Before sequencing, amplicons of 200-500 bp were gel-purified using a QIAquick gel extraction kit. An Illumina HiSeq 2500 was used to sequence the TCRbeta amplicons, generating 250-bp paired-end reads. As for how the authors treated the data: To recover full CDR3 sequences, reads were quality-trimmed using Trimmomatic v0.33 and paired reads were then merged using FLASH v1.2.11. V, D and J germline segments were assigned to the rearranged TCRbeta sequences by MiGEC v1.2.1b. VDJtools v1.0.0 computed clonotype statistics and Shannon-Wiener diversity indices. Except for diversity analysis, only each sample's 250 most abundant clonotypes were used in subsequent analyses to reduce sampling bias. Clones were called with MiXCR by TCRdb after fastp trimmed the public reads at Q25, and only in-frame beta chains were retained. Records with the same CDR3 protein are collapsed into one entry carrying the most frequent genes and DNA. In this record, the V and J calls reflect TCRdb's handling and not the investigators' own analysis. The sample table holds 100,000 or so distinct CDR3 sequences, of which around 83% were seen once. Clones ranked in the top ten supply roughly a fifth of the sample.

The CDR3 runs 13 amino acids, cysteine and phenylalanine included. Only the CDR3 DNA stays, 39 bases, in frame from base 1. The junction shows trimming of 1 base on V and 5 bases on J, plus 12 bases between the germline ends. The germline V gene (reference sequence) gives CDR1 as DFQATT and CDR2 as SNEGSKA. The TCR originated in a man aged 40-50 years with primary liver carcinoma and hepatitis B virus infection. The V gene is TRBV20-1 and the J gene is TRBJ2-7; confidence is insufficient to name the D gene. Sequencing used liver tumor tissue from sampling region 3. The cell subset or site label for this specimen denotes: tumor region T3, left-lateral pole. The CDR3 sequence is CSARGGFRHEQYF. The sequenced DNA: TGCAGTGCTAGAGGTGGCTTCCGACACGAGCAGTACTTC.